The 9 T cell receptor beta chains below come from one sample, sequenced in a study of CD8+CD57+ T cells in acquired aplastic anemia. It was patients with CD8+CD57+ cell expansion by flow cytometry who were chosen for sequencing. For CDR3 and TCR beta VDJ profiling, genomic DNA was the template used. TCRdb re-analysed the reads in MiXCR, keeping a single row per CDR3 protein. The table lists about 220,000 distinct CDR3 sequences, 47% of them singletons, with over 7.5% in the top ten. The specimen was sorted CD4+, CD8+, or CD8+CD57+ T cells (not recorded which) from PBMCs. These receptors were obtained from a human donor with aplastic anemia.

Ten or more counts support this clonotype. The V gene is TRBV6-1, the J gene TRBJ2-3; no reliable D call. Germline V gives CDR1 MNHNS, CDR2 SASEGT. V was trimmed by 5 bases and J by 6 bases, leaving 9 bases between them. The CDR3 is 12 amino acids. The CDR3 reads CASSPRTDTQYF. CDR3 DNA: TGTGCCAGCAGTCCAAGGACGGATACGCAGTATTTT.

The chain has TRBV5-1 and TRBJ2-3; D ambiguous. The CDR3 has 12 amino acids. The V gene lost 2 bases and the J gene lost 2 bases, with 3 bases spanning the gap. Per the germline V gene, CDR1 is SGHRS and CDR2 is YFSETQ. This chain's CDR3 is CASSLPTDTQYF. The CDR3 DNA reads TGCGCCAGCAGCTTACCCACAGATACGCAGTATTTT.

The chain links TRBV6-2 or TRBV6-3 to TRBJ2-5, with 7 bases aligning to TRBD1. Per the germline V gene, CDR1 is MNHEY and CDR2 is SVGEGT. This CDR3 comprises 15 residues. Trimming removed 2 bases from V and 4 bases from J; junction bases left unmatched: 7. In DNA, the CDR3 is TGTGCCAGCAGTTACCAGGGGGTCCGAGGAGAGACCCAGTACTTC. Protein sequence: CASSYQGVRGETQYF.

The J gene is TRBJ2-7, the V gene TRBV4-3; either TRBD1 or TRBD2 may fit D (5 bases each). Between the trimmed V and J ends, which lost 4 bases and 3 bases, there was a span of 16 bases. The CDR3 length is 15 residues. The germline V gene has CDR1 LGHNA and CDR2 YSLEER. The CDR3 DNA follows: TGCGCCAGCAGCCGAGGGACGGCCGGCAACTACGAGCAGTACTTC. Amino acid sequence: CASSRGTAGNYEQYF.

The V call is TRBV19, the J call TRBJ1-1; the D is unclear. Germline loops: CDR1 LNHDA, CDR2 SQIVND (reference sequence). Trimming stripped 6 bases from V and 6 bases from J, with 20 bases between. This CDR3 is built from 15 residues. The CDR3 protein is CASRGMYESEAEAFF. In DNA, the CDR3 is TGTGCCAGTAGAGGTATGTATGAATCGGAGGCTGAAGCTTTCTTT. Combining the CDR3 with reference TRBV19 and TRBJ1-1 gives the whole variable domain DGGITQSPKYLFRKEGQNVTLSCEQNLNHDAMYWYRQDPGQGLRLIYYSQIVNDFQKGDIAEGYSVSREKKESFPLTVTSAQKNPTAFYLCASRGMYESEAEAFFGQGTRLTVV.

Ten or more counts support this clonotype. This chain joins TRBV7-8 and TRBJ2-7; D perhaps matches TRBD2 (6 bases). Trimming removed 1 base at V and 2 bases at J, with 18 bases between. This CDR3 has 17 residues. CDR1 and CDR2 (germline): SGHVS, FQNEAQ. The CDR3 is CASSLVGGLGGPYEQYF. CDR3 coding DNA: TGTGCCAGCAGCTTAGTGGGGGGTTTGGGCGGCCCCTACGAGCAGTACTTC. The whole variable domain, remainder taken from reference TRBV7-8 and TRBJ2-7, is GAGVSQSPRYKVAKRGQDVALRCDPISGHVSLFWYQQALGQGPEFLTYFQNEAQLDKSGLPSDRFFAERPEGSVSTLKIQRTQQEDSAVYLCASSLVGGLGGPYEQYFGPGTRLTVT.

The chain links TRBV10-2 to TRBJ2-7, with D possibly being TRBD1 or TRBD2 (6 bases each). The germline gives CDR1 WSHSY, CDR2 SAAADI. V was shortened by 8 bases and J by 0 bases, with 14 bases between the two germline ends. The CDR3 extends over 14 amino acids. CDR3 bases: TGCGCCAGCGGCGGGGACAATCGCTCCTACGAGCAGTACTTC. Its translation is CASGGDNRSYEQYF.

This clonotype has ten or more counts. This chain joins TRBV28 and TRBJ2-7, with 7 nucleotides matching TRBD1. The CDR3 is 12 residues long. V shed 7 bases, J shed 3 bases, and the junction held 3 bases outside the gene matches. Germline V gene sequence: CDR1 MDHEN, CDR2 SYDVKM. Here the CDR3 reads CASTGTVYEQYF. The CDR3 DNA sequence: TGTGCCAGCACCGGGACAGTCTACGAGCAGTACTTC.

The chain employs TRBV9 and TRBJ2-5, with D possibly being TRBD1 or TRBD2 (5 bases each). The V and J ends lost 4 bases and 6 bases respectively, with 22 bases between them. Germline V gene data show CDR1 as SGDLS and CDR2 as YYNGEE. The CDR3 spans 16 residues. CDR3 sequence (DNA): TGTGCCAGCAGCCAAGACCCAGGGAGCCGGGGAAAGACCCAGTACTTC. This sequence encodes CASSQDPGSRGKTQYF.